This entry features one T cell receptor beta chain sequence. Trimming at V came to 3 bases and at J to 2 bases, leaving 4 bases not matched to a gene. The germline CDR1 and CDR2 sequences are WNHNN and SYGVQD (reference sequence). The CDR3 totals 14 residues. Seattle enrolled patients during active infection and tracked them longitudinally. This sample stems from a study of blood T cell repertoires in COVID-19. The overall study: Some COVID-19 samples were acute and others convalescent; all came from the United States, Italy and Spain. PBMCs, B-cell-depleted T cells, or T cells provided the cDNA or gDNA that made up the material.

In the original workflow: Cell counts per sample came from amplifying reference gene primers. Libraries were prepared by immunoSEQ multiplex PCR; TCRdb keeps only in-frame clonotypes and omits some of them. The V and J calls and clone size were taken over from that table, and D and trimming were inferred from the DNA. The sample carries some 320,000 clones, around 92% recorded once. Sequencing used peripheral blood. The receptor was isolated from a woman aged 25 to 39 with COVID-19, enrolled during active disease. The chain combines TRBV10-1 with TRBJ2-7; 7 nucleotides align to TRBD2. The CDR3 is CASSDAGVPYEQYF. DNA of the CDR3: TGCGCCAGCAGTGATGCGGGGGTCCCCTACGAGCAGTACTTC.